Included here is one T cell receptor (beta chain) sequence, with context. The sample originates from a study of patients and donors after allogeneic stem cell transplantation. One entry per CDR3 protein, called by TCRdb with MiXCR from the RT-PCR reads. The table includes 800,000 to 1,000,000 distinct CDR3 sequences, about a sixth detected once. Trimming cost V 4 bases and J 9 bases; bases outside gene matches: 3. The CDR3 is 12 residues long. Per the germline V gene, CDR1 is SNHLY and CDR2 is FYNNEI. The sequence was collected from a human donor who was either an allogeneic HSCT recipient or a stem cell or donor lymphocyte infusion donor (not recorded which). It is not recorded whose cells these are; they may come from a transplant donor. Source material: blood, either unsorted or a sorted T cell fraction (not recorded which). This sequence joins TRBV2 and TRBJ2-4; TRBD1 agrees at 7 bases. The CDR3: CASSGTGSIQYF. CDR3 in DNA: TGTGCCAGCAGTGGGACAGGTAGCATTCAGTACTTC. Variable domain in full (rest from reference TRBV2 and TRBJ2-4): EPEVTQTPSHQVTQMGQEVILRCVPISNHLYFYWYRQILGQKVEFLVSFYNNEISEKSEIFDDQFSVERPDGSNFTLKIRSTKLEDSAMYFCASSGTGSIQYFGAGTRLSVL.